This TCR beta chain emerged from a study of radiotherapy plus CTLA-4 blockade in lung cancer. Study-level background: Of the patients, roughly 17% showed objective responses and around 29% attained disease control. Study-wide findings and caveats: Radiotherapy was combined with ipilimumab, and tumor-derived TCR clones then expanded in blood.

TCRdb's table, derived via immunoSEQ multiplex PCR, lists solely in-frame clones and lacks some. Of over 75,000 clones listed, 83% are singletons. Focal radiation plus CTLA-4 blockade with ipilimumab was given to patients with chemo-refractory metastatic non-small-cell lung cancer. Note on this clone: Its antigen is not identified.

The CDR3 is 13 amino acids. CDR1 is GTSNPN, CDR2 SVGIG, per germline (reference sequence). V lost 2 bases to trimming and J lost 5 bases; unmatched junction nucleotides: 5. This clonotype originated in a human donor with non-small cell lung cancer who had stable disease on radiotherapy plus ipilimumab. The material sequenced was peripheral blood, taken from a patient treated with radiotherapy plus ipilimumab. J is TRBJ2-7 and V is TRBV30; 8 nucleotides agree with TRBD1. This chain's CDR3 is CAWSKTGANEQYF. In DNA form, the CDR3 reads TGTGCCTGGAGTAAGACAGGGGCTAACGAGCAGTACTTC.